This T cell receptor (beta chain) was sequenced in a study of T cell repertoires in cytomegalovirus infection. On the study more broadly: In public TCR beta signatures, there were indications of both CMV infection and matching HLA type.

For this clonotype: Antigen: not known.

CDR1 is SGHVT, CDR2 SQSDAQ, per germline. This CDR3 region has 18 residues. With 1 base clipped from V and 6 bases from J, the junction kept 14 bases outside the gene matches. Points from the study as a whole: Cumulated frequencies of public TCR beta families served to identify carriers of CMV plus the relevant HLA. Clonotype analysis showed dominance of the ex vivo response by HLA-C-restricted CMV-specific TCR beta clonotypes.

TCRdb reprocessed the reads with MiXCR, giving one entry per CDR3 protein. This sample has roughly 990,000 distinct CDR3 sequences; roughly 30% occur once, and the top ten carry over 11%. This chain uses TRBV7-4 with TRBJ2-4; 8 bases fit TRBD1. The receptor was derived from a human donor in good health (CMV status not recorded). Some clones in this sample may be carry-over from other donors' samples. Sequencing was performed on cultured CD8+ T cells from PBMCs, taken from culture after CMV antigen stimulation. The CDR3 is CASSLGRGPSGGRNIQYF. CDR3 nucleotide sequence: TGTGCCAGCAGCTTAGGAAGGGGGCCCTCAGGGGGCAGAAACATTCAGTACTTC.